These 22 T cell receptor beta chains came from one sample sequenced in a study of blood T cell repertoires in COVID-19. TCRdb's table, derived via immunoSEQ multiplex PCR, lists solely in-frame clones and lacks some. This sample yields about 220,000 clones, of which approximately 77% are seen a single time; approximately 4% belongs to the top ten. The sample was peripheral blood. The receptors shown here come from a woman over 75 with acute or convalescent COVID-19.

The chain joins TRBV18 to TRBJ2-1; no clear D gene. V lost 0 bases to trimming and J lost 5 bases, with 8 bases between them. Germline CDR1 reads KGHSH; CDR2 reads LQKENI. CDR3 length: 14 amino acids. The CDR3 nucleotides read TGTGCCAGCTCACCACCTTCTGTTAACAATGAGCAGTTCTTC. Translated: CASSPPSVNNEQFF.

This sequence joins TRBV23-1 and TRBJ2-7; 8 bases match TRBD2. TRBV23-1 is marked as an open reading frame, function uncertain. CDR3 length equals 21 residues. After removal of 1 base from V and 3 bases from J, the junction contained 23 bases not matched to a gene. CDR3 protein: CASSQFRGGNRGGRRDYEQYF. As DNA, the CDR3 is TGCGCCAGCAGTCAATTTAGAGGCGGCAATCGGGGGGGGAGACGGGACTACGAGCAGTACTTC.

This rearrangement joins TRBV7-9 to TRBJ1-2, with D perhaps TRBD1 (6 bases). Germline lookup yields CDR1 SEHNR and CDR2 FQNEAQ (reference sequence). This CDR3 region has 13 residues. Trimming left V 8 bases short and J 1 base short, with 11 bases between. CDR3 bases: TGTGCCAGCGGTCAGGACAGTAACTATGGCTACACCTTC. Translated: CASGQDSNYGYTF.

The chain uses TRBV9 and TRBJ1-2; the D gene is possibly TRBD1 (5 bases). V was trimmed by 0 bases and J by 3 bases, leaving 9 bases between them. This CDR3 has 14 residues. Germline loops: CDR1 SGDLS, CDR2 YYNGEE. The DNA for the CDR3 is TGTGCCAGCAGCGTAGTTGACAGCTACTATGGCTACACCTTC. It codes for CASSVVDSYYGYTF.

The genes are TRBV6-2 or TRBV6-3 and TRBJ2-3; 12 bases match TRBD2. Germline lookup yields CDR1 MNHEY and CDR2 SVGEGT. V was pared by 3 bases and J by 0 bases, with 7 bases of the junction left unmatched. This CDR3 is 18 amino acids long. DNA for the CDR3: TGTGCCAGCAGTTATCGAGTGACTAGCGGGGGAAGCACAGATACGCAGTATTTT. It specifies CASSYRVTSGGSTDTQYF.

This clone has a handful of counts. CDR3 amino acids: CASSEQGDTEAFF. The CDR3 nucleotides read TGCGCCAGCAGCGAACAGGGGGACACTGAAGCTTTCTTT. The chain uses TRBV5-1 and TRBJ1-1; 8 positions match TRBD1. The CDR3 extends over 13 amino acids. The germline gives CDR1 SGHRS, CDR2 YFSETQ. With 4 bases clipped from V and 3 bases from J, the junction kept 2 bases outside the gene matches.

V is TRBV7-3 and J is TRBJ2-2; D ambiguous. Germline-derived CDR1 and CDR2 are SGHTA and FQGTGA. V lost 6 bases, J lost 4 bases, and 9 bases lay in between. The CDR3 covers 13 residues. The CDR3, as DNA: TGTGCCAGCAGTCAAAGTAGCACCGGGGAGCTGTTTTTT. This encodes CASSQSSTGELFF.

The V and J genes are TRBV9 and TRBJ1-6; D is possibly TRBD1 (6 bases). V dropped 4 bases and J dropped 8 bases, with 13 bases sitting between them. CDR3 length equals 14 residues. Germline loops: CDR1 SGDLS, CDR2 YYNGEE. The CDR3 nucleotides are TGTGCCAGCAGCTTGTTCAGGGGTGATTCACCCCTCCACTTT. Its protein is CASSLFRGDSPLHF.

The gene calls are TRBV5-8 and TRBJ2-5, with 10 bases fitting TRBD1. The CDR3 loop spans 15 amino acids. The V gene end was trimmed by 3 bases and the J gene end by 9 bases; junction bases not matched to a gene: 11. The germline gives CDR1 SGHTS, CDR2 YDEGEE. CDR3 residues: CASSSTGGRPEAQYF. CDR3 nucleotides: TGTGCCAGCAGCTCGACAGGGGGCCGGCCCGAGGCCCAGTACTTC.

Details on this clone: The identical CDR3 is also encoded by other nucleotide sequences in the sample. The chain employs TRBV28 and TRBJ1-2; weak D call: TRBD1 (5 bases). Germline CDR1 and CDR2: MDHEN and SYDVKM. The CDR3 runs 13 residues. Trimming stripped 3 bases from V and 3 bases from J, with 8 bases between. CDR3 sequence reads: CASSFDRDYGYTF. The CDR3 DNA follows: TGTGCCAGCAGTTTCGACAGAGACTATGGCTACACCTTC.

This chain uses TRBV2 with TRBJ1-6, with D perhaps TRBD1 (5 bases). The V gene lost 0 bases and the J gene lost 6 bases, with 18 bases spanning the gap. Germline loops: CDR1 SNHLY, CDR2 FYNNEI. The CDR3 sequence is 18 residues long. Written as DNA, the CDR3 is TGTGCCAGCAGTGAAGCGGGACTCGGGCTAGGGTTTAATTCACCCCTCCACTTT. Its translation is CASSEAGLGLGFNSPLHF.

This clone appeared a single time. The chain links TRBV19 to TRBJ1-1; TRBD1 matches 10 bases. J lost 1 base, V lost 5 bases, and 10 bases had no gene match. Germline CDR1 LNHDA, CDR2 SQIVND (reference sequence). The CDR3 runs to 17 residues. CDR3 sequence (DNA): TGTGCCAGTAGTTCTAGGGCGGGGACAGGGGAGAACACTGAAGCTTTCTTT. Its protein product is CASSSRAGTGENTEAFF.

This clone has only a few counts. The chain has TRBV7-8 and TRBJ2-5; D may be TRBD2 (5 bases). Per the germline V gene, CDR1 is SGHVS and CDR2 is FQNEAQ. The CDR3 is 14 amino acids. The ends were cut back, 3 bases at V and 5 bases at J, with 13 bases in the middle. The CDR3 bases are TGTGCCAGCAGCTTTTCGGGGTTCGTGGAGACCCAGTACTTC. It translates to CASSFSGFVETQYF.

V is TRBV9 and J is TRBJ1-2; 7 bases fit TRBD1. Germline lookup yields CDR1 SGDLS and CDR2 YYNGEE. The CDR3 has 15 residues. The junction had 8 bases not matched to a gene; V was cut back by 0 bases and J by 6 bases. The CDR3: CASSVGGTASNGYTF. The CDR3, as DNA: TGTGCCAGCAGCGTAGGGGGGACAGCGAGTAATGGCTACACCTTC.

The rearrangement joins TRBV28 to TRBJ1-3; D remains unclear. The germline V gene has CDR1 MDHEN and CDR2 SYDVKM. CDR3 size: 16 residues. V dropped 5 bases and J dropped 0 bases, with 14 bases sitting between them. In DNA, the CDR3 is TGTGCCAGCAGTAGTGGGCAGTTGAGCTCTGGAAACACCATATATTTT. Translating it yields CASSSGQLSSGNTIYF. Looking up the rest from reference TRBV28 and TRBJ1-3 gives the full variable domain: DVKVTQSSRYLVKRTGEKVFLECVQDMDHENMFWYRQDPGLGLRLIYFSYDVKMKEKGDIPEGYSVSREKKERFSLILESASTNQTSMYLCASSSGQLSSGNTIYFGEGSWLTVV.

The chain employs TRBV10-3 and TRBJ1-5, with TRBD1 matching over 8 bases. CDR3 size: 14 residues. Trimming at V came to 8 bases and at J to 4 bases, leaving 7 bases not matched to a gene. Germline lookup yields CDR1 ENHRY and CDR2 SYGVKD. CDR3 sequence: CAISGDRGNQPQHF. The CDR3 coding sequence is TGTGCCATCTCCGGCGACAGGGGTAATCAGCCCCAGCATTTT.

The chain couples TRBV10-3 to TRBJ2-3; TRBD2 might be the D (6 bases). This CDR3 has 16 amino acids. Trimming took 3 bases from V and 1 from J, leaving 14 bases between them. CDR1 is ENHRY and CDR2 is SYGVKD in the germline V gene. The CDR3 DNA reads TGTGCCATCAGTGATCCAAGGGGCGGGGGCACAGATACGCAGTATTTT. Translation: CAISDPRGGGTDTQYF.

V is TRBV12-3 or TRBV12-4 and J is TRBJ1-2, with no clear D. CDR3 length: 12 residues. Trimming removed 1 base from V and 8 bases from J, with 8 bases in between. CDR3 sequence reads: CASSLEDRGYTF. CDR3 nucleotides: TGTGCCAGCAGTTTAGAAGATCGGGGCTACACCTTC.

This clone has more than one count but fewer than ten. The chain links TRBV27 to TRBJ1-4, with 7 bases lining up with TRBD1. The CDR3 contains 16 residues. V shed 4 bases and J 5 bases; nucleotides not matched to a gene: 10. Per germline, CDR1 MNHEY and CDR2 SMNVEV (reference sequence). The CDR3 spells CASSSTHGQVNEKLFF. CDR3 in DNA: TGTGCCAGCAGTTCTACACATGGACAGGTGAATGAAAAACTGTTTTTT. Combining the CDR3 with reference TRBV27 and TRBJ1-4 gives the whole variable domain EAQVTQNPRYLITVTGKKLTVTCSQNMNHEYMSWYRQDPGLGLRQIYYSMNVEVTDKGDVPEGYKVSRKEKRNFPLILESPSPNQTSLYFCASSSTHGQVNEKLFFGSGTQLSVL.

This chain joins TRBV12-3 or TRBV12-4 and TRBJ2-5; D ambiguous. The CDR3 extends over 13 amino acids. Trimming stripped 2 bases from V and 5 bases from J, with 9 bases between. The CDR3 DNA reads as TGTGCCAGCAGTTTAAACGCAGGCGAGACCCAGTACTTC. Encoded protein: CASSLNAGETQYF.

V usage is TRBV18 and J usage is TRBJ2-1, with a possible D match to TRBD2 (6 bases). The CDR3 sequence is 15 residues long. The V gene's germline CDR1 is KGHSH and CDR2 LQKENI. V lost 3 bases and J lost 5, with 14 bases in between. The CDR3 nucleotides read TGTGCCAGCTCACCCTCACGCGGGGATCACAATGAGCAGTTCTTC. Its protein product is CASSPSRGDHNEQFF.

This clone was counted a few times. The chain recombines TRBV7-2 with TRBJ2-1; 10 bases map to TRBD2. With V trimmed by 4 bases and J by 4 bases, 4 bases remained unmatched. The CDR3 has 15 amino acids. The germline V gene has CDR1 SGHTA and CDR2 FQGNSA. CDR3 loop: CASSSLSGGYNEQFF. The CDR3 DNA is TGTGCCAGCAGCTCCCTTAGCGGGGGGTACAATGAGCAGTTCTTC.